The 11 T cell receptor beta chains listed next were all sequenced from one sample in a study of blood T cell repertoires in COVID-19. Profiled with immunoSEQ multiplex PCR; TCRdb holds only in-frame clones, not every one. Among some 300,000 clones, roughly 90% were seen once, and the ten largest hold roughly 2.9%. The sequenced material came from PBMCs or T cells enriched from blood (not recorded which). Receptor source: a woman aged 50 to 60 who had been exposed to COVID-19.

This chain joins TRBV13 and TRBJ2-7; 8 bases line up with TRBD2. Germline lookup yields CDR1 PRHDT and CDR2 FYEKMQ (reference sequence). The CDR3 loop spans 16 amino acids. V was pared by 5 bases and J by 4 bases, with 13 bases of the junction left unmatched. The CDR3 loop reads CASSLGGVSGAYEQYF. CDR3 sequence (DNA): TGTGCCAGCAGCCTGGGTGGGGTTAGCGGGGCTTACGAGCAGTACTTC. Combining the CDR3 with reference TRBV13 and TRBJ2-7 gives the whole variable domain AAGVIQSPRHLIKEKRETATLKCYPIPRHDTVYWYQQGPGQDPQFLISFYEKMQSDKGSIPDRFSAQQFSDYHSELNMSSLELGDSALYFCASSLGGVSGAYEQYFGPGTRLTVT.

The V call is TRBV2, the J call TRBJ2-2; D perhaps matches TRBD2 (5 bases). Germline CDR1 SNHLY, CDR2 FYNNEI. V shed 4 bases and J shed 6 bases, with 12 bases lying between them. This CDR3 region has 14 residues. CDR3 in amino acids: CASSVVGGSGELFF. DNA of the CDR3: TGTGCCAGCAGTGTAGTGGGCGGGTCCGGGGAGCTGTTTTTT.

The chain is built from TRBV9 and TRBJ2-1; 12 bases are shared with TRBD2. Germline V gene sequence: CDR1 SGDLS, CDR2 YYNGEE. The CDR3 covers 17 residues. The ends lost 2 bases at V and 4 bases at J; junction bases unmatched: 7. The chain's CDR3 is CASSVASGGAVYNEQFF. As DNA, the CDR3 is TGTGCCAGCAGCGTTGCTAGCGGGGGGGCCGTTTACAATGAGCAGTTCTTC.

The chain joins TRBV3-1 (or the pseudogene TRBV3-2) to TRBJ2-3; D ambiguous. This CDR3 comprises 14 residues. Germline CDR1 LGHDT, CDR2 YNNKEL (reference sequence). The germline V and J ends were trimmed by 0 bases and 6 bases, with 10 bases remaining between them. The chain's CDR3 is CASSQDLVPDTQYF. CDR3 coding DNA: TGTGCCAGCAGCCAAGATTTAGTCCCCGATACGCAGTATTTT.

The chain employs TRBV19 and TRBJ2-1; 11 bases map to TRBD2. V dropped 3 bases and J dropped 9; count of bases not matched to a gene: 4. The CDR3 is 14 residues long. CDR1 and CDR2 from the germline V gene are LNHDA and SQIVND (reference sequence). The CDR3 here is CASSISGGAPEQFF. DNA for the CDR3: TGTGCCAGTAGTATTAGCGGGGGGGCCCCTGAGCAGTTCTTC.

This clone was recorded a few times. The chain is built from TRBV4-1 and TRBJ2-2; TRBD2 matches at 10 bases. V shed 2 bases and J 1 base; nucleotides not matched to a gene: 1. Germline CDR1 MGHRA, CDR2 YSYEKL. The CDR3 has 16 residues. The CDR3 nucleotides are TGCGCCAGCAGCCAATGGACTAGCGGGAACACCGGGGAGCTGTTTTTT. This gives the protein CASSQWTSGNTGELFF.

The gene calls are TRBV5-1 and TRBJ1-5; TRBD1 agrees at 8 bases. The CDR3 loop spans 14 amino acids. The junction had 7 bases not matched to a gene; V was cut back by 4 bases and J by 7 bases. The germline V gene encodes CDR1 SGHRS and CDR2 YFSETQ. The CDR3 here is CASSPGTGQQPQHF. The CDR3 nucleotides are TGCGCCAGCAGCCCAGGGACAGGACAACAGCCCCAGCATTTT.

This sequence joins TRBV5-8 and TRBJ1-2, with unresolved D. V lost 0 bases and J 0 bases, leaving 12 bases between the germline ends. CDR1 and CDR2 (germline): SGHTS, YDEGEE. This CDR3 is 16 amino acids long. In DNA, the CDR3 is TGTGCCAGCAGCTTGGTCCAGGCAGCAACTAACTATGGCTACACCTTC. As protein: CASSLVQAATNYGYTF.

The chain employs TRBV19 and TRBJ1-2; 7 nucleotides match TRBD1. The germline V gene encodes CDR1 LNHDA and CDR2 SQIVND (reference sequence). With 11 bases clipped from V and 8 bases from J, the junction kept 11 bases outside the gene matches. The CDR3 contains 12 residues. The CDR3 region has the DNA TGTGCCGGAAAGACAGGGTTGGAAGGCTACACCTTC. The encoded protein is CAGKTGLEGYTF.

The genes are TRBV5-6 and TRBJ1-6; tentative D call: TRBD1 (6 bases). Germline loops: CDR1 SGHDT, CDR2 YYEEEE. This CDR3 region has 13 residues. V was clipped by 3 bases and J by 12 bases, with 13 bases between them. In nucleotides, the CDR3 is TGTGCCAGCAGCTCGGGACAAATTCAACCCCTCCACTTT. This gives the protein CASSSGQIQPLHF.

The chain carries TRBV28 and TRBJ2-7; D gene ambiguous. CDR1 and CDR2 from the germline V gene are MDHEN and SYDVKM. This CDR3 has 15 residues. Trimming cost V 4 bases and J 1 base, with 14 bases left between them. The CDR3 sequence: CASSYQTFASYEQYF. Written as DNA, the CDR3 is TGTGCCAGCAGTTATCAGACATTCGCGTCCTACGAGCAGTACTTC.